These 26 T cell receptor beta chains originate from one sample sequenced in a study of T cell responses to AZD1222 COVID-19 vaccine. TCRdb's table, derived via immunoSEQ multiplex PCR, lists solely in-frame clones and lacks some. The sample lists under 80,000 clones; 79% were seen once. The sequenced sample was peripheral blood, obtained on day 0 of MenACWY control vaccination. These receptors came from an adult in good health.

V is TRBV4-2 and J is TRBJ1-2; no firm D call. Germline CDR1 reads LGHNA; CDR2 reads YNFKEQ. The CDR3 sequence is 11 residues long. V lost 0 bases to trimming and J lost 9 bases, with 5 bases between them. CDR3 residues: CASSQDRSYTF. CDR3 DNA sequence: TGTGCCAGCAGCCAAGATAGGAGCTACACCTTC.

The chain uses TRBV5-4 and TRBJ1-1; 8 bases fit TRBD1. The CDR3 is 14 amino acids. Germline V gene lookup returns CDR1 SGHNT and CDR2 YYREEE (reference sequence). With 4 bases clipped from V and 4 bases from J, the junction kept 6 bases outside the gene matches. The CDR3 coding sequence is TGTGCCAGCAGCCCTACCGACAGGGGCACTGAAGCTTTCTTT. Its protein product is CASSPTDRGTEAFF.

This sequence joins TRBV19 and TRBJ1-5; D unclear. Between the trimmed V and J ends, which lost 9 bases and 4 bases, there was a span of 13 bases. The CDR3 contains 13 residues. Germline CDR1 and CDR2: LNHDA and SQIVND (reference sequence). CDR3 sequence: CASEKGENQPQHF. The CDR3 bases are TGTGCCAGCGAAAAAGGAGAAAATCAGCCCCAGCATTTT.

The rearrangement links TRBV5-4 to TRBJ2-1; D assignment may be TRBD1 or TRBD2 (5 bases each). This CDR3 has 14 residues. Germline CDR1 and CDR2: SGHNT and YYREEE (reference sequence). The germline V and J ends were trimmed by 2 bases and 10 bases, with 16 bases remaining between them. CDR3 amino acids: CASSFGALEGEQFF. In DNA, the CDR3 is TGTGCCAGCAGCTTTGGAGCTCTTGAGGGGGAGCAGTTCTTC.

This clone showed up just a few times. J is TRBJ1-1 and V is TRBV2, with a weak D call TRBD1 (5 bases). The CDR3 has 11 residues. The V and J ends lost 5 bases and 10 bases respectively, with 11 bases between them. Looked up from germline, CDR1 is SNHLY and CDR2 is FYNNEI. The CDR3 reads CASSRGDGAFF. CDR3 DNA sequence: TGTGCCAGCAGTAGGGGAGATGGAGCTTTCTTT.

The J gene is TRBJ1-3, the V gene TRBV6-1; possible D gene TRBD1, 5 bases. This CDR3 contains 18 residues. Trimming left V 4 bases short and J 0 bases short, with 19 bases between. Germline V CDR1 and CDR2: MNHNS, SASEGT. The CDR3 DNA follows: TGTGCCAGCAGTGGCCAGTGGCCCGGGGCAAGCTCTGGAAACACCATATATTTT. Its protein is CASSGQWPGASSGNTIYF.

This clone came up a few times. The chain combines TRBV15 with TRBJ2-5; possibly TRBD1 for D (5 bases). The germline V gene has CDR1 LNHNV and CDR2 YYDKDF (reference sequence). Trimming cost V 5 bases and J 4 bases, with 20 bases left between them. CDR3 length: 16 residues. For the CDR3, the DNA is TGTGCCACCAGCCCCGGCCCACTTGACAGACGAGAGACCCAGTACTTC. Encoded protein: CATSPGPLDRRETQYF. Full variable domain (missing parts from reference TRBV15 and TRBJ2-5): DAMVIQNPRYQVTQFGKPVTLSCSQTLNHNVMYWYQQKSSQAPKLLFHYYDKDFNNEADTPDNFQSRRPNTSFCFLDIRSPGLGDTAMYLCATSPGPLDRRETQYFGPGTRLLVL.

V usage is TRBV12-3 or TRBV12-4 and J usage is TRBJ1-3; D uncertain. The germline V and J ends were trimmed by 5 bases and 7 bases, with 9 bases remaining between them. CDR3 length equals 12 residues. The CDR3 region has the DNA TGTGCCAGCAGTCCTTCTTGGAACACCATATATTTT. Translation: CASSPSWNTIYF.

The genes are TRBV5-5 and TRBJ2-4, with TRBD2 matching over 12 bases. CDR1 and CDR2 from the germline V gene are SGHKS and YYEKEE (reference sequence). Losses at the gene ends were 4 bases for V and 5 bases for J; bases not matched to a gene: 7. The CDR3 loop spans 16 amino acids. CDR3 loop: CASSQTSGSWENIQYF. The CDR3 DNA is TGTGCCAGCAGCCAGACTAGCGGGAGTTGGGAAAACATTCAGTACTTC.

This CDR3 is CASSLEGVGQFF. CDR3 nucleotides: TGTGCCAGCAGCTTAGAAGGGGTAGGGCAGTTCTTC. The rearrangement joins TRBV11-2 to TRBJ2-1; D is possibly TRBD1 (5 bases). The ends were cut back, 0 bases at V and 12 bases at J, with 9 bases in the middle. This CDR3 has 12 amino acids. Germline V gene sequence: CDR1 SGHAT, CDR2 FQNNGV.

This chain connects TRBV5-8 to TRBJ2-1; D is unresolved. Germline loops: CDR1 SGHTS, CDR2 YDEGEE. The length of the CDR3 is 14 residues. The ends were cut back, 4 bases at V and 3 bases at J, with 11 bases in the middle. In DNA form, the CDR3 reads TGTGCCAGCAGCCCCCGAGAAAACTACAATGAGCAGTTCTTC. This codes for CASSPRENYNEQFF.

The chain uses TRBV29-1 and TRBJ2-1, with 7 bases matching TRBD2. CDR1 is SQVTM, CDR2 ANQGSEA, per germline. The CDR3 loop spans 13 amino acids. The junction had 2 bases not matched to a gene; V was cut back by 6 bases and J by 0 bases. The CDR3 loop reads CSVRGSSYNEQFF. The CDR3 DNA sequence: TGCAGCGTGCGGGGGAGCTCCTACAATGAGCAGTTCTTC.

This clone was seen a handful of times. The chain is built from TRBV12-3 or TRBV12-4 and TRBJ1-6, with unresolved D. This CDR3 has 13 amino acids. Trimming took 6 bases from V and 7 from J, leaving 10 bases between them. CDR3 region: CASSRTGNSPLHF. The CDR3 nucleotides read TGTGCCAGCAGCCGGACTGGGAATTCACCCCTCCACTTT.

The chain is built from TRBV5-1 and TRBJ2-7; D may be TRBD2 (7 bases). This CDR3 has 16 amino acids. The germline gives CDR1 SGHRS, CDR2 YFSETQ. V gave up 0 bases and J gave up 5 bases, with 18 bases separating them. CDR3 DNA: TGCGCCAGCAGCTTGGAAGGGTTGGGGGGGCGCAACGAGCAGTACTTC. This sequence encodes CASSLEGLGGRNEQYF.

This clone is a singleton in its sample. CDR3 amino acids: CASSLYPGLGTDTQYF. The CDR3 nucleotides are TGTGCCAGCAGCCTCTATCCGGGACTAGGGACAGATACGCAGTATTTT. The chain employs TRBV3-1 (or the pseudogene TRBV3-2) and TRBJ2-3; the match to TRBD2 covers 8 bases. This CDR3 has 16 residues. The germline CDR1 and CDR2 sequences are LGHDT and YNNKEL (reference sequence). With V trimmed by 4 bases and J by 3 bases, 9 bases remained unmatched.

The rearrangement uses TRBV3-1 (or the pseudogene TRBV3-2) and TRBJ2-1, with 15 bases matching TRBD2. This CDR3 region has 16 residues. The V segment lost 4 bases and the J segment 7 bases; nucleotides outside the gene matches: 5. Germline V gene sequence: CDR1 LGHDT, CDR2 YNNKEL (reference sequence). The chain's CDR3 is CASSRLGLAGGNEQFF. The CDR3 DNA reads as TGTGCCAGCAGCCGGTTAGGACTAGCGGGGGGGAATGAGCAGTTCTTC.

This chain links TRBV2 with TRBJ2-5; 9 bases fit TRBD1. In germline, CDR1 is SNHLY, CDR2 FYNNEI. The CDR3 sequence is 16 residues long. V gave up 3 bases and J gave up 2 bases; unmatched junction bases: 7. The CDR3 loop is CASSETGTGRQETQYF. In DNA form, the CDR3 reads TGTGCCAGCAGTGAGACCGGGACAGGGAGGCAAGAGACCCAGTACTTC.

V usage is TRBV4-3 and J usage is TRBJ2-3, with TRBD2 identical over 7 bases. The trim removed 0 bases at V and 2 bases at J, leaving 8 bases unmatched. The CDR3 has 17 amino acids. Germline V gene sequence: CDR1 LGHNA, CDR2 YSLEER. CDR3 DNA sequence: TGCGCCAGCAGCCAAGATTACGCGGGAGTGTACACAGATACGCAGTATTTT. Its translation is CASSQDYAGVYTDTQYF.

The V gene is TRBV11-2, the J gene TRBJ1-3; D not certain. The length of the CDR3 is 14 residues. Germline V gene lookup returns CDR1 SGHAT and CDR2 FQNNGV. V shed 1 base and J shed 0 bases, with 4 bases lying between them. The CDR3 loop reads CASSLASSGNTIYF. In nucleotides, the CDR3 is TGTGCCAGCAGCTTAGCGAGCTCTGGAAACACCATATATTTT.

Only a few counts were recorded for this clone. The chain has TRBV19 and TRBJ1-5, with a tentative D call TRBD1 (5 bases). The germline gives CDR1 LNHDA, CDR2 SQIVND (reference sequence). V was cut by 7 bases and J by 2 bases, with 12 bases left in between. This CDR3 region has 14 residues. The CDR3 loop is CASNRGEGNQPQHF. CDR3 bases: TGTGCCAGTAATCGGGGCGAGGGCAATCAGCCCCAGCATTTT.

This chain connects TRBV6-5 to TRBJ1-2; D gene uncertain. The CDR3 spans 15 residues. Trimming took 4 bases from V and 5 from J, leaving 17 bases between them. Germline values: CDR1 MNHEY, CDR2 SVGAGI. The DNA of the CDR3 is TGTGCCAGCAGTTCGAGACCGACTGGAGGGTATGGCTACACCTTC. Protein product: CASSSRPTGGYGYTF.

The chain recombines TRBV7-2 with TRBJ1-6; no definite D call. This CDR3 has 14 residues. V was pared by 1 base and J by 9 bases, with 10 bases between. Germline CDR1 and CDR2: SGHTA and FQGNSA. The CDR3 spells CASSLGPSGSPLHF. The CDR3 DNA follows: TGTGCCAGCAGCTTAGGGCCGTCAGGTTCACCCCTCCACTTT.

The rearrangement links TRBV30 to TRBJ1-6, with a weak D call TRBD1 (5 bases). Germline CDR1 GTSNPN, CDR2 SVGIG (reference sequence). This CDR3 region has 14 residues. V gave up 5 bases and J gave up 4 bases, with 12 bases separating them. The CDR3 bases are TGTGCCTGGGTGAACGCAGGGTATAATTCACCCCTCCACTTT. Translation gives CAWVNAGYNSPLHF. Full variable domain (outside the CDR3, taken from reference TRBV30 and TRBJ1-6): SQTIHQWPATLVQPVGSPLSLECTVEGTSNPNLYWYRQAAGRGLQLLFYSVGIGQISSEVPQNLSASRPQDRQFILSSKKLLLSDSGFYLCAWVNAGYNSPLHFGNGTRLTVT.

This chain uses TRBV29-1 with TRBJ1-3; a possible D gene is TRBD1 (6 bases). V dropped 6 bases and J dropped 2 bases, with 11 bases sitting between them. The CDR3 totals 13 residues. CDR1 is SQVTM, CDR2 ANQGSEA, per germline. Here the CDR3 DNA reads TGCAGCGTGCGCGAGGGGGCTGGAAACACCATATATTTT. Protein: CSVREGAGNTIYF.

V and J are TRBV6-1 and TRBJ1-4, with D hard to call. Per germline, CDR1 MNHNS and CDR2 SASEGT. This CDR3 is built from 14 residues. The V gene lost 3 bases and the J gene lost 0 bases, with 5 bases spanning the gap. The CDR3 spells CASSEVATNEKLFF. The CDR3 coding sequence is TGTGCCAGCAGTGAGGTGGCAACTAATGAAAAACTGTTTTTT.

The CDR3 loop is CASSDFPLGQKSSYEQYF. CDR3 bases: TGTGCCAGCAGTGATTTCCCTTTGGGCCAAAAGAGCTCCTACGAGCAGTACTTC. The V and J genes are TRBV2 and TRBJ2-7; no firm D call. The CDR3 is made up of 18 amino acids. V was shortened by 3 bases and J by 0 bases, with 21 bases between the two germline ends. CDR1 is SNHLY and CDR2 is FYNNEI in the germline V gene.